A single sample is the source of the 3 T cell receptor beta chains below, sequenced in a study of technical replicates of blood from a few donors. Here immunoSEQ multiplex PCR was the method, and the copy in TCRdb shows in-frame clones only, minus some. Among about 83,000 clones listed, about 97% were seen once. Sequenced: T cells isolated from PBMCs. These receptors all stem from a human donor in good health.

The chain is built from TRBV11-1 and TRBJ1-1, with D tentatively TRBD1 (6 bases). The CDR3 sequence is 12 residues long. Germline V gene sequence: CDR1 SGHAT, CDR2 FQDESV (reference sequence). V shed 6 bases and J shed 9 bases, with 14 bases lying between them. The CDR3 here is CASSYQTGQAFF. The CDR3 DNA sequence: TGTGCCAGCAGTTACCAGACAGGTCAAGCTTTCTTT.

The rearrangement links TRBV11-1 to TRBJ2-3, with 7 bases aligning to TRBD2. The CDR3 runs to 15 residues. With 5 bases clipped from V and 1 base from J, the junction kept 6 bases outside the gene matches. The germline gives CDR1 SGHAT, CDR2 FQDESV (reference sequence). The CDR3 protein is CASSGRDYRTDTQYF. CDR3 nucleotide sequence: TGTGCCAGCAGCGGCCGGGACTACCGCACAGATACGCAGTATTTT.

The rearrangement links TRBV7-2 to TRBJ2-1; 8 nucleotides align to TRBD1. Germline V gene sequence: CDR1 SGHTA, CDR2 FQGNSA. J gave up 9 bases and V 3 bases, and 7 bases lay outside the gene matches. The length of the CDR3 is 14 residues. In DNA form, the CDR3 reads TGTGCCAGCAGCTTTACAGGGGGTGGCGGTGAGCAGTTCTTC. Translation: CASSFTGGGGEQFF.